These T cell receptor beta chains were read from a single sample in a study of T cell responses to AZD1222 COVID-19 vaccine. Generated by immunoSEQ multiplex PCR, the TCRdb table keeps only in-frame clones and is missing some. The table records approximately 120,000 clones, approximately 88% of them present only once. Here the sequenced sample was peripheral blood, taken on day 0 of AZD1222 vaccination. The receptors here all came from an adult in good health. Each CDR3 is given with its conserved first and last residue. The D gene is left open where the match is weak. Only some rows state a clone size, as once, few, many or a class for expanded clones.

v_call: TRBV2; clone_size: -; d_call: TRBD1; j_call: TRBJ2-7; cdr3_nt: TGTGCCAGCAGCCCCCGGACAGGGGACTCCTACGAGCAGTACTTC; cdr3_aa: CASSPRTGDSYEQYF
v_call: TRBV10-2; clone_size: -; d_call: -; j_call: TRBJ1-1; cdr3_nt: TGCGCCAGCAGTGTCAAAAGGGGGACTGAAGCTTTCTTT; cdr3_aa: CASSVKRGTEAFF
v_call: TRBV28; clone_size: -; d_call: -; j_call: TRBJ1-4; cdr3_nt: TGTGCCAGCACCATAACTCAGGGAGGTGAAAAACTGTTTTTT; cdr3_aa: CASTITQGGEKLFF
v_call: TRBV7-9; clone_size: few; d_call: TRBD1; j_call: TRBJ2-7; cdr3_nt: TGTGCCAGCAGCCCTTTGACAGGGGCGTGGGACGAGCAGTACTTC; cdr3_aa: CASSPLTGAWDEQYF
v_call: TRBV24-1; clone_size: -; d_call: -; j_call: TRBJ2-5; cdr3_nt: TGTGCCACCAGTGATTTAACAGGGCCGAGGGAGACCCAGTACTTC; cdr3_aa: CATSDLTGPRETQYF
v_call: TRBV7-9; clone_size: -; d_call: TRBD1; j_call: TRBJ1-4; cdr3_nt: TGTGCCAGCAGAACGGGACAGGCAACTAATGAAAAACTGTTTTTT; cdr3_aa: CASRTGQATNEKLFF
v_call: TRBV15; clone_size: -; d_call: -; j_call: TRBJ2-1; cdr3_nt: TGTGCCACCAGCAGAGATAGGACGGAGGGCAGGGTCTTTCTCAATGAGCAGTTCTTC; cdr3_aa: CATSRDRTEGRVFLNEQFF
v_call: TRBV7-9; clone_size: -; d_call: -; j_call: TRBJ1-2; cdr3_nt: TGTGCCAGCAGCTTATCAGGGAAAGGCTACACCTTC; cdr3_aa: CASSLSGKGYTF
v_call: TRBV6-5; clone_size: -; d_call: -; j_call: TRBJ1-6; cdr3_nt: TGTGCCAGCAGTTACTCAGCCTGGGAGGGCTCACCCCTCCACTTT; cdr3_aa: CASSYSAWEGSPLHF
v_call: TRBV3-1/TRBV3-2; clone_size: -; d_call: TRBD1; j_call: TRBJ2-5; cdr3_nt: TGTGCCAGCAGCCAATACGGGACAGGGGAGACCCAGTACTTC; cdr3_aa: CASSQYGTGETQYF
v_call: TRBV2; clone_size: -; d_call: TRBD1; j_call: TRBJ1-5; cdr3_nt: TGTGCCAGCACCTTTACAGGGGTAGGCAATCAGCCCCAGCATTTT; cdr3_aa: CASTFTGVGNQPQHF
v_call: TRBV2; clone_size: few; d_call: -; j_call: TRBJ1-5; cdr3_nt: TGTGCCAGCAAACCTGACAACGCTCAGCCCCAGCATTTT; cdr3_aa: CASKPDNAQPQHF
v_call: TRBV24-1; clone_size: -; d_call: -; j_call: TRBJ1-5; cdr3_nt: TGTGCCACCAGTCCCGGGCAGGGGCATATCAATCAGCCCCAGCATTTT; cdr3_aa: CATSPGQGHINQPQHF
v_call: TRBV4-3; clone_size: -; d_call: -; j_call: TRBJ2-7; cdr3_nt: TGCGCCAGCAGCCCCGGACCATCGAGTTACGAGCAGTACTTC; cdr3_aa: CASSPGPSSYEQYF
v_call: TRBV7-9; clone_size: -; d_call: TRBD2; j_call: TRBJ2-2; cdr3_nt: TGTGCCAGCAGCCCTAGCGGAACCAAGAACACCGGGGAGCTGTTTTTT; cdr3_aa: CASSPSGTKNTGELFF
v_call: TRBV7-2; clone_size: once; d_call: TRBD1; j_call: TRBJ1-5; cdr3_nt: TGTGCCAGCAGCGGGACAGGGCTCGGTCAGCCCCAGCATTTT; cdr3_aa: CASSGTGLGQPQHF
v_call: TRBV27; clone_size: -; d_call: TRBD1; j_call: TRBJ1-1; cdr3_nt: TGTGCCAGCAGTCTCGGACAGGTGAACACTGAAGCTTTCTTT; cdr3_aa: CASSLGQVNTEAFF
v_call: TRBV7-3; clone_size: -; d_call: -; j_call: TRBJ1-1; cdr3_nt: TGTGCCAGCAGCTTACTTAGAAGGGGGAACACTGAAGCTTTCTTT; cdr3_aa: CASSLLRRGNTEAFF
v_call: TRBV19; clone_size: -; d_call: -; j_call: TRBJ1-1; cdr3_nt: TGTGCCAGTAGTATAGCCGTCCGGGGGTTCACTGAAGCTTTCTTT; cdr3_aa: CASSIAVRGFTEAFF
v_call: TRBV5-1; clone_size: -; d_call: TRBD1; j_call: TRBJ2-2; cdr3_nt: TGCGCCAGCAGCAACCGGGACAGGGACACCGGGGAGCTGTTTTTT; cdr3_aa: CASSNRDRDTGELFF
v_call: TRBV5-4; clone_size: -; d_call: -; j_call: TRBJ2-7; cdr3_nt: TGTGCCAGCAGCTTGGCCGGCAGGTGGGACTACGAGCAGTACTTC; cdr3_aa: CASSLAGRWDYEQYF
v_call: TRBV13; clone_size: -; d_call: -; j_call: TRBJ1-2; cdr3_nt: TGTGCCAGCAGCGCCTTGACAGTTAACTATGGCTACACCTTC; cdr3_aa: CASSALTVNYGYTF